This T cell receptor beta chain comes out of a study of T-cell reconstitution after alpha-beta-depleted transplantation in children. Overall study findings and caveats: Reportedly, alpha-beta T cells present about two months post-transplant originated from several hundred expanded clones of graft origin. By one year post-transplant, T-cell counts and diversity largely arose from T cells that were newly produced. TCRbeta diversity was high at day 60 in some patients (a result of surviving recipient T cells and thymic progenitors).

In this sample, this clonotype turned up many times. The antigen is unknown. For TCRbeta, the library was prepared with unique molecular identifiers. TCRdb independently ran MiXCR on the PCR reads; one entry per CDR3 protein. The sample lists around 190,000 distinct CDR3 sequences; 5.5% to 7% were seen once. Trimming pared 2 bases from V and 5 bases from J, leaving 10 bases between. CDR3 length: 14 amino acids. This TCR derives from a boy aged 2 to 10 with acute lymphoblastic leukemia, due to receive a stem cell transplant. Sequenced material: PBMCs, taken before TCRalphabeta/CD19-depleted stem cell transplant. The chain joins TRBV12-3 or TRBV12-4 to TRBJ2-1; D is uncertain. The chain's CDR3 is CASSLQTLDNEQFF. The CDR3 DNA reads TGTGCCAGCAGTTTACAGACCCTAGACAATGAGCAGTTCTTC.